What follows is one T cell receptor (beta chain) and its context. The antigen is unknown. Time point denoted: newly diagnosed GD, antithyroid drugs for less than 3 months. Generation of the TCR library employed RNA extracted from PBMCs. Arm-PCR of CDR3 regions with iRepertoire HTBI primers generated TCR beta libraries. TCRdb reprocessed the multiplex PCR reads via MiXCR and lists one record per CDR3 protein. The sample includes approximately 560,000 distinct CDR3 sequences, about 16% of them seen just once. This specimen comes from a study of regulatory T cells in long-lasting Graves disease. Study results and limitations: Less diverse TCR repertoires were seen in persistent Graves' patients than in newly diagnosed ones.

This CDR3 comprises 14 residues. Trimming removed 2 bases at V and 7 bases at J, with 14 bases between. Germline CDR1 MNHEY, CDR2 SMNVEV (reference sequence). These data also featured in a second study, about T cells in Graves' hyperthyroidism and ophthalmopathy. Turning to that study: The study based diagnoses on clinical symptoms, serum thyroxine and TRAb, thyroid ultrasound and orbital computed tomography. The TCR CDR3 was amplified in a first-round RT-PCR using the HTBI primer set.

This TCR was recovered from a man aged 18 to 29 with Graves disease. The chain uses TRBV27 and TRBJ1-2, with a possible D match to TRBD1 (5 bases). The material sequenced was peripheral blood mononuclear cells (PBMCs), taken at new diagnosis, from a patient treated with antithyroid drugs. In DNA, the CDR3 is TGTGCCAGCAGTTTAACTGGGGGGGTTAGTGGCTACACCTTC. This sequence encodes CASSLTGGVSGYTF.